The present TCR beta chain was sequenced within a study of pediatric ulcerative colitis (dated by TCRdb to 2018 to 2020). Background for the entire study: Under ten ulcerative colitis patients had pancolitis and two had left-sided colitis, with histology consistent with ulcerative colitis in all. Nine newly diagnosed, treatment-naive pediatric ulcerative colitis patients and four non-IBD control children each provided paired blood and rectal samples. Using the Pediatric Ulcerative Colitis Activity Index, a couple of patients were classed as having mild disease, four as having moderate disease and three as having acute severe colitis.

For this clone: Which antigen it targets is not known. No quality values exist for individual bases; no much larger clone is one base distant.

Rearranged CDR3 beta regions were amplified from genomic DNA with multiplex V and J primers using the immunoSEQ TRB Survey service. Survey-level sequencing depth of up to 500,000 reads per sample was used to keep depth equal across samples. Libraries were purified, pooled and sequenced on Illumina technology. Turning to the authors' computational methods: immunoSEQ online tools were used for productive clonality, sample overlap, pairwise scatters, CDR3 beta length, V/D/J gene usage and productiveness. Calculated diversity was the number of unique rearrangements divided by total templates times 100; Shannon and Simpson indices were also computed. Principal component analysis used the R prcomp function and ggbiplot package on Z-score normalized data. Morisita's index was used to quantify blood-rectal clonal overlap within each subject. TCRdb re-hosts the immuneACCESS table, in-frame sequences only. Its copies lack some clones; in the studies checked, an unresolved V gene accounts for under half of them, and the cause for the rest is not known. V and J calls and clone size are copied from that table; D and trimming were computed from the DNA. Here the sample has roughly 30,000 clones; 82% occur a single time. 3.5% to 5% of the sample belongs to the ten largest clones.

Before the diagnostic colonoscopy, none of the ulcerative colitis patients had been given any immunosuppressive medication. Blood was sampled at the same time as the colonoscopy. The Wizard kit (Promega) was used to extract genomic DNA from blood and intestinal samples. Reading the germline V gene gives CDR1 MNHEY and CDR2 SVGAGI. The CDR3 goes from the cysteine to the phenylalanine over 15 residues. Kept here is only the CDR3 DNA, which spans 45 bases and is read in frame from base 1. A distance of 14 bases separates the germline ends of V and J, which lose 0 bases and 6 bases respectively. Results the study describes overall, beyond this receptor: Only four individuals were included in the healthy control group, which was small. Autologous blood-rectal clonal overlap was significantly higher in ulcerative colitis patients than in controls, suggesting increased T cell trafficking to inflamed tissue. A couple of rectal CDR3 clonotypes were present in all ulcerative colitis patients and in none of the controls. For technical reasons, the blood samples of a couple of patients yielded substantially fewer templates, so those samples were excluded from the blood-rectal overlap analysis. Because the repertoires came from total lymphocyte DNA, rare subsets such as regulatory T cells may have patterns that are not reflected. Features of the rectal repertoire distinguished controls, mild-moderate colitis patients and acute severe colitis patients, and in acute severe colitis rectal diversity was lower because of clonal expansions.

The chain employs TRBV6-5 and TRBJ1-1; D gene: possibly TRBD1, on 5 matching bases. The source is a boy aged 5 to 17 with severe ulcerative colitis. The sequenced material came from blood. This receptor has the CDR3 CASSYSTGFRAEAFF. In nucleotides, the sequence is TGTGCCAGCAGTTACTCGACGGGGTTCAGGGCTGAAGCTTTCTTT.